A single sample is the source of the 8 T cell receptor beta chains below, sequenced in a study of cytomegalovirus exposure and HLA in healthy donors. The primer mix had 60 Vbeta and 13 Jbeta primers. Produced via immunoSEQ multiplex PCR; TCRdb's table is partial and in-frame only. The table shows about 140,000 clones, with roughly 80% occurring only once. The source material was PBMCs. The receptors come from a man between 40 and 49 years old in good health and CMV-seropositive.

The chain carries TRBV18 and TRBJ1-2; 7 positions match TRBD1. V dropped 3 bases and J dropped 8; count of bases not matched to a gene: 12. This CDR3 comprises 15 residues. Germline CDR1 is KGHSH and CDR2 is LQKENI. CDR3 DNA sequence: TGTGCCAGCTCACCGAGTATTGACAGGGAGGACGGCTACACCTTC. Translated: CASSPSIDREDGYTF.

The chain links TRBV19 to TRBJ2-7, with 8 positions matching TRBD1. Losses at the gene ends were 6 bases for V and 3 bases for J; bases not matched to a gene: 10. Looked up from germline, CDR1 is LNHDA and CDR2 is SQIVND (reference sequence). This CDR3 comprises 15 residues. CDR3 protein: CASSRSTGDHYEQYF. CDR3 DNA: TGTGCCAGTAGCCGATCGACAGGGGACCACTACGAGCAGTACTTC.

The chain employs TRBV5-1 and TRBJ2-7; TRBD2 matches 9 bases. In germline, CDR1 is SGHRS, CDR2 YFSETQ. V lost 5 bases, J lost 6 bases, and 6 bases stayed unmatched. The CDR3 consists of 13 residues. The chain's CDR3 is CASRVAGEGEQYF. The CDR3 coding sequence is TGCGCCAGCAGGGTAGCGGGAGAGGGCGAGCAGTACTTC.

The CDR3 sequence is CASSLQGANEQFF. In DNA, the CDR3 is TGTGCCAGCAGCTTGCAGGGGGCAAATGAGCAGTTCTTC. The V call is TRBV11-3, the J call TRBJ2-1, with 8 bases identical to TRBD1. The CDR3 sequence is 13 residues long. Trimming removed 3 bases from V and 7 bases from J; junction bases left unmatched: 2. In germline, CDR1 is SGHNT, CDR2 YENEEA.

The chain links TRBV5-6 to TRBJ2-3, with 10 bases identical to TRBD2. Germline V gives CDR1 SGHDT, CDR2 YYEEEE. V lost 5 bases to trimming and J lost 5 bases; unmatched junction nucleotides: 5. The CDR3 is 14 residues long. Here the CDR3 DNA reads TGTGCCAGCAGAGGGGCTAGCGGGGGAGATACGCAGTATTTT. Its protein is CASRGASGGDTQYF.

The chain employs TRBV9 and TRBJ1-1; 9 positions match TRBD1. Germline V CDR1 and CDR2: SGDLS, YYNGEE. The junction had 9 bases not matched to a gene; V was cut back by 3 bases and J by 6 bases. The CDR3 is 15 residues long. The CDR3 is CASSGKRTGDPEAFF. The CDR3 DNA reads as TGTGCCAGCAGCGGGAAAAGGACAGGGGACCCTGAAGCTTTCTTT.

The V gene is TRBV30, the J gene TRBJ2-7; maybe TRBD2 (5 bases). This CDR3 has 12 residues. Germline CDR1 GTSNPN, CDR2 SVGIG (reference sequence). The germline V and J ends were trimmed by 2 bases and 3 bases, with 8 bases remaining between them. The CDR3 reads CAWSREHYEQYF. The CDR3 region has the DNA TGTGCCTGGAGTCGGGAACACTACGAGCAGTACTTC.

The CDR3 reads CASSVQGGGGEQFF. The CDR3, as DNA: TGCGCCAGCAGCGTACAGGGGGGCGGGGGTGAGCAGTTCTTC. V is TRBV5-1 and J is TRBJ2-1, with D possibly being TRBD1 (8 bases). The V gene's germline CDR1 is SGHRS and CDR2 YFSETQ. V was pared by 4 bases and J by 9 bases, with 17 bases between. The CDR3 runs to 14 residues.